The present T cell receptor beta chain was sequenced within a study of cytomegalovirus exposure and HLA in healthy donors. Whole-study findings and limits: Common viral pathogens seemed, in a later analysis, to connect with several of the most significant clusters. Through in vitro validation, three CMV-associated chains were shown to be specific for CMV antigens.

It was with 60 Vbeta and 13 Jbeta primers that the PCR ran. Here immunoSEQ multiplex PCR was the method, and the copy in TCRdb shows in-frame clones only, minus some. The sample includes tens of thousands of clones, under 80% of them seen just once. With regard to this clone: Its antigen is unidentified.

There are 16 residues in the CDR3. V lost 2 bases and J lost 3; bases outside the gene matches: 8. Germline V gives CDR1 SGHTS, CDR2 YDEGEE. What was sequenced was PBMCs. The clonotype comes from a male donor in good health and CMV-seropositive. The J gene is TRBJ1-5, the V gene TRBV5-8; 7 positions agree with TRBD1. Here the CDR3 DNA reads TGTGCCAGCAGCTTTTATAGGGGACAGAACAATCAGCCCCAGCATTTT. Amino acid sequence: CASSFYRGQNNQPQHF.